These 12 T cell receptor beta chains originate from one sample sequenced in a study of blood T cell repertoires in COVID-19. TCRdb keeps only in-frame clones here, not all; method: immunoSEQ multiplex PCR. This sample yields nearly 200,000 clones, of which around 81% are seen a single time; 7.5% belongs to the top ten. Sample: PBMCs or T cells enriched from blood (not recorded which). These receptors all come from a middle-aged man who had recovered from COVID-19.

As for this clone: Because the CDR3 is missing its conserved closing phenylalanine or tryptophan, this is likely a read error. The limits of the CDR3 on the DNA are not certain, so only TCRdb's listed CDR3 is given. The chain is built from TRBV24-1 and TRBJ2-7; the table gives TRBD2 as D, unverified against the DNA. Termini included, the CDR3 measures 12 amino acids. Germline CDR1 KGHDR, CDR2 SFDVKD. The CDR3: CATSDFTGEHYS.

CDR3 nucleotides: TGTGCCAGCACCTTATTGGGGGCGCGCGGCTACACCTTC. Translation: CASTLLGARGYTF. The chain combines TRBV5-4 with TRBJ1-2, with D perhaps matching TRBD1 (6 bases). The CDR3 contains 13 residues. CDR1 is SGHNT, CDR2 YYREEE, per germline (reference sequence). The V end lost 6 bases, the J end lost 8 bases, and 17 bases lay between the germline ends.

The chain joins TRBV6-1 to TRBJ1-5, with 7 nucleotides matching TRBD1. Germline CDR1 and CDR2: MNHNS and SASEGT. This CDR3 contains 13 residues. J was trimmed by 7 bases and V by 6 bases; bases with no gene match: 6. The CDR3 region has the DNA TGTGCCAGCAGATACAGGGGAAACCAGCCCCAGCATTTT. It yields the protein CASRYRGNQPQHF.

This chain links TRBV29-1 with TRBJ1-5; TRBD1 matches at 10 bases. The J segment lost 2 bases and the V segment lost 4 bases, leaving 14 bases of the junction unmatched. CDR1 SQVTM and CDR2 ANQGSEA come from the germline V gene. This CDR3 has 18 amino acids. CDR3 sequence: CSVVIGQGVNYGNQPQHF. CDR3 sequence (DNA): TGCAGCGTTGTAATAGGACAGGGGGTCAATTATGGCAATCAGCCCCAGCATTTT.

The chain combines TRBV5-1 with TRBJ2-7, with 8 bases fitting TRBD2. From germline, CDR1 is SGHRS and CDR2 YFSETQ. V lost 5 bases and J lost 5; bases outside the gene matches: 12. This CDR3 has 15 residues. DNA for the CDR3: TGCGCCAGCAGGAATGGCGGGGGGCCCGTCGACGAGCAGTACTTC. It encodes CASRNGGGPVDEQYF.

In this sample, this clone turned up a few times. V usage is TRBV3-1 (or the pseudogene TRBV3-2) and J usage is TRBJ2-3, with 7 bases lining up with TRBD2. V shed 0 bases, J shed 3 bases, and the junction held 9 bases outside the gene matches. Germline V gene lookup returns CDR1 LGHDT and CDR2 YNNKEL (reference sequence). The CDR3 sequence is 17 residues long. This chain's CDR3 is CASSQEPAGTPTDTQYF. In nucleotides, the CDR3 is TGTGCCAGCAGCCAAGAGCCAGCGGGAACTCCAACAGATACGCAGTATTTT.

This sequence joins TRBV14 and TRBJ1-2; D possibly corresponds to TRBD1 (6 bases). V was trimmed by 3 bases and J by 6 bases, leaving 14 bases between them. CDR1 and CDR2 from the germline V gene are SGHDN and FVKESK. This CDR3 region has 14 residues. The CDR3 sequence is CASSHLQGNDGYTF. In nucleotides, the CDR3 is TGTGCCAGCAGCCACTTACAGGGAAATGATGGCTACACCTTC.

The chain recombines TRBV11-2 with TRBJ2-5; 9 nucleotides align to TRBD2. Germline V gene sequence: CDR1 SGHAT, CDR2 FQNNGV. The V segment lost 3 bases and the J segment 4 bases; nucleotides outside the gene matches: 6. CDR3 length: 15 amino acids. In DNA form, the CDR3 reads TGTGCCAGCAGCTTCCATGCGGGGGGGCGAGAGACCCAGTACTTC. Translating it yields CASSFHAGGRETQYF.

The V and J genes are TRBV5-1 and TRBJ2-7, with a possible D match to TRBD2 (6 bases). This CDR3 is 15 amino acids long. Per germline, CDR1 SGHRS and CDR2 YFSETQ. Trimming removed 4 bases at V and 2 bases at J, with 16 bases between. DNA for the CDR3: TGCGCCAGCAGCACCAATAGCGGCGGACCCTACGAGCAGTACTTC. It translates to CASSTNSGGPYEQYF.

The V gene is TRBV6-6, the J gene TRBJ1-6, with 7 bases fitting TRBD1. The CDR3 contains 15 residues. Losses at the gene ends were 6 bases for V and 6 bases for J; bases not matched to a gene: 8. From germline, CDR1 is MNHNY and CDR2 SVGAGI (reference sequence). CDR3 bases: TGTGCCAGCAGCTACGGGACAGAAAGTAATTCACCCCTCCACTTT. This codes for CASSYGTESNSPLHF.

The chain couples TRBV19 to TRBJ2-3; 11 nucleotides match TRBD2. Germline V lookup: CDR1 LNHDA, CDR2 SQIVND (reference sequence). The CDR3 spans 15 residues. Trimming cost V 5 bases and J 4 bases; bases outside gene matches: 5. This CDR3 is CASSELAGAADTQYF. In nucleotides, the CDR3 is TGTGCCAGTAGTGAACTAGCGGGGGCTGCAGATACGCAGTATTTT.

CDR3 DNA sequence: TGTGCCAGCAGCCAAGATGGACTAGCGGGGGTGGGTACGCAGTATTTT. It yields the protein CASSQDGLAGVGTQYF. This chain uses TRBV4-2 with TRBJ2-3, with TRBD2 matching 13 bases. CDR1 and CDR2 (germline): LGHNA, YNFKEQ. Trimming at V came to 0 bases and at J to 8 bases, leaving 5 bases not matched to a gene. CDR3 length: 16 amino acids.